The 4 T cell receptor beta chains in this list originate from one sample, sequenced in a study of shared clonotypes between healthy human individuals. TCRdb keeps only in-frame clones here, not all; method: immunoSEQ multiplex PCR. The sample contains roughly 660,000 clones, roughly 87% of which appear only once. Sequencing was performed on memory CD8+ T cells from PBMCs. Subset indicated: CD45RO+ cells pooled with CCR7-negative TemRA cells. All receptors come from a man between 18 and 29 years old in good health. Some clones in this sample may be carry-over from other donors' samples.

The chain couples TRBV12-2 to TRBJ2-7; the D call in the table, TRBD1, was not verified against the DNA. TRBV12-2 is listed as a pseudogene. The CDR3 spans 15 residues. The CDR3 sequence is CANPPRGRGTYEQYF. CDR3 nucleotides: TGTGCAAATCCGCCACGGGGCAGGGGGACCTACGAGCAGTACTTC.

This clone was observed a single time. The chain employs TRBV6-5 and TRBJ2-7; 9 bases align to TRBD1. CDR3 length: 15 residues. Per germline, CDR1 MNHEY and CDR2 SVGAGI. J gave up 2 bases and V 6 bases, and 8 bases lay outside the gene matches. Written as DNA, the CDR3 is TGTGCCAGCAGCAAGTCGACAGGGGGTACCTACGAGCAGTACTTC. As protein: CASSKSTGGTYEQYF.

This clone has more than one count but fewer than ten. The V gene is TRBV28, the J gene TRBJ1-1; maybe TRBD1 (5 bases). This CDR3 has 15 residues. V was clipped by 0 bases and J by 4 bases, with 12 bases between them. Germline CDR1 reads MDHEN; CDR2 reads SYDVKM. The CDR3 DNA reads TGTGCCAGCAGTTTATGGTCCCGGGGGGGCACTGAAGCTTTCTTT. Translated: CASSLWSRGGTEAFF.

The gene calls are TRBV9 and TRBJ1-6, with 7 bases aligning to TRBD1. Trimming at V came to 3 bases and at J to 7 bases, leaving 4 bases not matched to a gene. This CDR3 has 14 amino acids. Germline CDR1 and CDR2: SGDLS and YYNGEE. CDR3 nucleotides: TGTGCCAGCAGCGGCACAGGGGACAATTCACCCCTCCACTTT. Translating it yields CASSGTGDNSPLHF.